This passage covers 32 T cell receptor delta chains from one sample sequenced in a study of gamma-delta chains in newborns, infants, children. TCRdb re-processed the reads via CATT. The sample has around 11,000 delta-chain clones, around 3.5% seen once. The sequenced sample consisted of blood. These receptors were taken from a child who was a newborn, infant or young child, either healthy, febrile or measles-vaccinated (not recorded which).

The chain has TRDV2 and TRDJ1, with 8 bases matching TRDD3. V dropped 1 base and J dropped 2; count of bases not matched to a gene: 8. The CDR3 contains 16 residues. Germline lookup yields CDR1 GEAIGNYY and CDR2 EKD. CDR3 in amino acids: CACDTLGDSETDKLIF. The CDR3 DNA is TGTGCCTGTGACACTTTGGGGGATTCGGAGACCGATAAACTCATCTTT.

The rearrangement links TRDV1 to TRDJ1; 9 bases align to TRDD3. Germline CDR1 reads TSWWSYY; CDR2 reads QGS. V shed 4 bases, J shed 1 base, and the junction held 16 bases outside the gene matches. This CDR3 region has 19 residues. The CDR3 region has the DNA TGTGCTCTTGGGGCCCCCCCCCACTGGGGGAATCTTCCCACCGATAAACTCATCTTT. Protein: CALGAPPHWGNLPTDKLIF.

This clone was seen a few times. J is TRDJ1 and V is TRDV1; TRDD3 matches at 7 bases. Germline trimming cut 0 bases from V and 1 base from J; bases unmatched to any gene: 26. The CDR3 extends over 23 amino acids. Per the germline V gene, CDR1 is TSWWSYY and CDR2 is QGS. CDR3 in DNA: TGTGCTCTTGGGGAACTTTTCGTGAGACTACCCCACTGGGGAACGGGGGTCACCGATAAACTCATCTTT. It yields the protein CALGELFVRLPHWGTGVTDKLIF.

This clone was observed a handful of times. The CDR3 DNA reads TGTGCTCTTGGGGTAACTCATATGATGTGGCCCTTGTGGGGATTATACACCGATAAACTCATCTTT. Translating gives CALGVTHMMWPLWGLYTDKLIF. The chain has TRDV1 and TRDJ1; possibly TRDD3 for D (6 bases). Trimming stripped 4 bases from V and 0 bases from J, with 33 bases between. This CDR3 has 22 residues. CDR1 is TSWWSYY and CDR2 is QGS in the germline V gene.

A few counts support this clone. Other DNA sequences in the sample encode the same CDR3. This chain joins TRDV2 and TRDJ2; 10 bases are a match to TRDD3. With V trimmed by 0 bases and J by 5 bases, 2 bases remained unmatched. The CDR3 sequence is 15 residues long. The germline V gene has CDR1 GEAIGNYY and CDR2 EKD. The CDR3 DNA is TGTGCCTGTGACACCGTGGGGGATACTACAGCACAACTCTTCTTT. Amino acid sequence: CACDTVGDTTAQLFF.

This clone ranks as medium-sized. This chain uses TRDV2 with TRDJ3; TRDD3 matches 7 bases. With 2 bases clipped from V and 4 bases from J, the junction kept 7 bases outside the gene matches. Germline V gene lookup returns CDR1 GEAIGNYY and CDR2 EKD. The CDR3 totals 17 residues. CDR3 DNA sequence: TGTGCCTGTGACAACGCGGGGGATCTGTGGGACACCCGACAGATGTTTTTC. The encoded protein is CACDNAGDLWDTRQMFF.

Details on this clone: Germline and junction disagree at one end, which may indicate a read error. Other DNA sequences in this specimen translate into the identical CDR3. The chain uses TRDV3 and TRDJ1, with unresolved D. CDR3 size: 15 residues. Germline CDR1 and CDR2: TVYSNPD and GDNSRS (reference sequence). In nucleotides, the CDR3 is TGCGCCATCAAAAAGGTCCCTCCTTTCACCGATAAACTCATCTTT. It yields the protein CAIKKVPPFTDKLIF.

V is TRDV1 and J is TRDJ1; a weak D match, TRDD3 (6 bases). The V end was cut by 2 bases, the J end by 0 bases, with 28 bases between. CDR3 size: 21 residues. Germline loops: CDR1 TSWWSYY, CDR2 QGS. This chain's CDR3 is CALGECARRRGRPRYTDKLIF. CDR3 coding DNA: TGTGCTCTTGGGGAATGCGCCCGAAGGCGGGGGAGACCCCGGTACACCGATAAACTCATCTTT.

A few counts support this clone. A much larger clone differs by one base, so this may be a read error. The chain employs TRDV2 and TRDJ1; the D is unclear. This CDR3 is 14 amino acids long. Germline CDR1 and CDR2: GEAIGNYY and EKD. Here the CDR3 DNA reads TGTGCCTGTGACACCGTTGTCAACACCGATAGACTCATCTTT. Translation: CACDTVVNTDRLIF.

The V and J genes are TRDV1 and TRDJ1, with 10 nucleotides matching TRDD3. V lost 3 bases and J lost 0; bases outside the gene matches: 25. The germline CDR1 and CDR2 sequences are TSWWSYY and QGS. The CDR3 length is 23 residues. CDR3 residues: CALGEHLRAYWGMLALHTDKLIF. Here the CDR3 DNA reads TGTGCTCTTGGGGAGCACCTACGCGCCTACTGGGGGATGCTCGCTCTGCACACCGATAAACTCATCTTT.

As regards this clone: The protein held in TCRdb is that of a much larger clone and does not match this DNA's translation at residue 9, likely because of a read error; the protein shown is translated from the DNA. The CDR3, as DNA: TGTGCCTGTGACACAATCGGGAGAAGTGCCGATAAACTCATCTTT. Encoded protein: CACDTIGRSADKLIF. This chain links TRDV2 with TRDJ1; no firm D call. Germline V CDR1 and CDR2: GEAIGNYY, EKD. CDR3 length: 15 amino acids. The V end was cut by 1 base, the J end by 3 bases, with 14 bases between.

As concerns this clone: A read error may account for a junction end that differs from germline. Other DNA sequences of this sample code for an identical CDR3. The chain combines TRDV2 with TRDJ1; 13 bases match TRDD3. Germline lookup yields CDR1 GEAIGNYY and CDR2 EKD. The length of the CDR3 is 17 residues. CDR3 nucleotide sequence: TGTGCCTGCGACAGCTTACTGGGGGATACGTACACCGATAAACTCATCTTT. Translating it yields CACDSLLGDTYTDKLIF.

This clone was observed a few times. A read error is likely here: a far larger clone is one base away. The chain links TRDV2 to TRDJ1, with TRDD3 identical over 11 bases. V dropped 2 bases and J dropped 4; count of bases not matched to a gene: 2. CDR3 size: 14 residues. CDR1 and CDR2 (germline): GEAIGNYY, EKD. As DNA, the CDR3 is TGTGCCTGTGACATACTGGGGGATAACGATAAACTCATCTTT. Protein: CACDILGDNDKLIF.

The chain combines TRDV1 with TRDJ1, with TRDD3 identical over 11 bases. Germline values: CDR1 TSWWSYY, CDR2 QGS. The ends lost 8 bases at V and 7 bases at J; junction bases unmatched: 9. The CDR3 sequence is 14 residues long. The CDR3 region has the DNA TGTGCTCTTAGTGGGGGATACGAAGTCGGTAAACTCATCTTT. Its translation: CALSGGYEVGKLIF.

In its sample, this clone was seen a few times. CDR3 in DNA: TGTGCTCTTGGGGACCCCTGGGGACTCCGGGGGCTCATCTTT. Translating it yields CALGDPWGLRGLIF. This chain links TRDV1 with TRDJ1, with D maybe TRDD3 (6 bases). Trimming shortened V by 3 bases and J by 11 bases, and 19 bases separated the two germline ends. Germline V lookup: CDR1 TSWWSYY, CDR2 QGS. This CDR3 spans 14 amino acids.

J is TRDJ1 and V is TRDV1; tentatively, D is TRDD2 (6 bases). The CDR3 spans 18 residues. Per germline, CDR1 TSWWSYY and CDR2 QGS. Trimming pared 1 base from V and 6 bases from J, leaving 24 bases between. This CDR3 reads CALGEPSLPVLTRNKLIF. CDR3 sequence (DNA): TGTGCTCTTGGGGAACCCTCGCTTCCTGTACTGACGAGGAATAAACTCATCTTT.

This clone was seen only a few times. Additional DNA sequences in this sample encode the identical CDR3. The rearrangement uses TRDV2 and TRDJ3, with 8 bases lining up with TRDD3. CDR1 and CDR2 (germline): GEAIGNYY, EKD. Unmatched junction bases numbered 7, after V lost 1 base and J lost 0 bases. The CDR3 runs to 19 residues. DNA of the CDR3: TGTGCCTGTGACACTGTACTGGGGGCTAGCTCCTGGGACACCCGACAGATGTTTTTC. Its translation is CACDTVLGASSWDTRQMFF.

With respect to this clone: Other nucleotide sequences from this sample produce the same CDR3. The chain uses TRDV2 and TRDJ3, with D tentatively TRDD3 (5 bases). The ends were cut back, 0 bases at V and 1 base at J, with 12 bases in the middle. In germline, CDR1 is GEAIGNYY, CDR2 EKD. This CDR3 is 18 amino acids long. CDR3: CACDTEWGSSWDTRQMFF. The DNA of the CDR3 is TGTGCCTGTGACACCGAGTGGGGTTCATCCTGGGACACCCGACAGATGTTTTTC.

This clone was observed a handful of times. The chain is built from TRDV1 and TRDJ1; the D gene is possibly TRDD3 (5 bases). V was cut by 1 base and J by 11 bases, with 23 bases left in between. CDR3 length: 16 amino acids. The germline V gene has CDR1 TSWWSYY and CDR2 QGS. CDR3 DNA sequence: TGTGCTCTTGGGGAACAGAGGCACGGGACGGGGGTGAGGCTCATCTTT. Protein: CALGEQRHGTGVRLIF.

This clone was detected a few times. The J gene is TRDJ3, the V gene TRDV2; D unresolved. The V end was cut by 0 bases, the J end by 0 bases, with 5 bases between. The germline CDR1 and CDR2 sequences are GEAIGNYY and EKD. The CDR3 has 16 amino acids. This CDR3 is CACDTYSSWDTRQMFF. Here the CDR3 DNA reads TGTGCCTGTGACACCTACAGCTCCTGGGACACCCGACAGATGTTTTTC.

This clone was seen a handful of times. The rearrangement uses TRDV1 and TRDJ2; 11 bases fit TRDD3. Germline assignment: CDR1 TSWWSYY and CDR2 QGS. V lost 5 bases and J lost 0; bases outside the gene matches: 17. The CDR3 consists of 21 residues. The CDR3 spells CALGRLPYGGYGPSLTAQLFF. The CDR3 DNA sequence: TGTGCTCTTGGGCGACTTCCCTATGGGGGATACGGTCCCTCTTTGACAGCACAACTCTTCTTT.

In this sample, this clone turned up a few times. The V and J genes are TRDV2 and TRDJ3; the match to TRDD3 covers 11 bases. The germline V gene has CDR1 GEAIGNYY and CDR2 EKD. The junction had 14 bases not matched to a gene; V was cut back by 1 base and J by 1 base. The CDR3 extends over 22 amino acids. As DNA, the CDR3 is TGTGCCTGTGACACGGGAGGAGTGGGGGATACGCGTGTTTCCTGGGACACCCGACAGATGTTTTTC. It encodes CACDTGGVGDTRVSWDTRQMFF.

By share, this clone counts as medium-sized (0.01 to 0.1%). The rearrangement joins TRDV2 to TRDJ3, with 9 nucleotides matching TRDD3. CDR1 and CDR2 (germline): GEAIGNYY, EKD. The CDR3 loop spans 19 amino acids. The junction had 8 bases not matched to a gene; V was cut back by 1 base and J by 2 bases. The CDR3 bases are TGTGCCTGTGACACGGGATGGGGGATAACAACCTGGGACACCCGACAGATGTTTTTC. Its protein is CACDTGWGITTWDTRQMFF.

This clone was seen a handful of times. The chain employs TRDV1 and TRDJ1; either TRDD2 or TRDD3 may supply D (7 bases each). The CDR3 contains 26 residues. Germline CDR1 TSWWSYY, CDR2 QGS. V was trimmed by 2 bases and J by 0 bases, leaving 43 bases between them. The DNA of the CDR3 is TGTGCTCTTGGGGAAGGAATTCCTACCCCACCCACCTCCTGGGGGTCCCCCCCCCAAGACACCGATAAACTCATCTTT. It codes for CALGEGIPTPPTSWGSPPQDTDKLIF.

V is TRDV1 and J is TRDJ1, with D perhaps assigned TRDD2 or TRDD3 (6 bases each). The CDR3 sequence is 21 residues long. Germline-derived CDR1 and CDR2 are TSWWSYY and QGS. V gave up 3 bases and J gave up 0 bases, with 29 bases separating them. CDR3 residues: CALGDPSLRGGTRMYTDKLIF. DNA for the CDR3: TGTGCTCTTGGGGACCCTTCCCTTAGGGGGGGAACCCGAATGTACACCGATAAACTCATCTTT.

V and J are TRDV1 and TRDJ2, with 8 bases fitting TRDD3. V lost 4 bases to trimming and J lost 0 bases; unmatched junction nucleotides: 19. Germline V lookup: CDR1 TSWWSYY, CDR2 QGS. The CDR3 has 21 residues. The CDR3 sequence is CALGGPWIPGLGVALTAQLFF. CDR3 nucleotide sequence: TGTGCTCTTGGGGGCCCTTGGATTCCGGGACTGGGGGTCGCTTTGACAGCACAACTCTTCTTT.

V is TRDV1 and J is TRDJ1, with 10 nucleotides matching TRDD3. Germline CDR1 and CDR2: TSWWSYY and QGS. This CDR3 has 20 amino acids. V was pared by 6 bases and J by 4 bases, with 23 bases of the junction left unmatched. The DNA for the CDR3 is TGTGCTCTTGGCGAGCGCTACAACATGGCGTTACTGGGGGATTACGATAAACTCATCTTT. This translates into CALGERYNMALLGDYDKLIF.

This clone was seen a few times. In DNA, the CDR3 is TGTGCTCTTGGGGGCCTCCCCCCCAGTTCCTTGCACACCGATAAACTCATCTTT. Translating gives CALGGLPPSSLHTDKLIF. This chain links TRDV1 with TRDJ1; D may be TRDD2 (5 bases). V gave up 4 bases and J gave up 0 bases, with 21 bases separating them. The CDR3 has 18 amino acids. Germline V gene lookup returns CDR1 TSWWSYY and CDR2 QGS.

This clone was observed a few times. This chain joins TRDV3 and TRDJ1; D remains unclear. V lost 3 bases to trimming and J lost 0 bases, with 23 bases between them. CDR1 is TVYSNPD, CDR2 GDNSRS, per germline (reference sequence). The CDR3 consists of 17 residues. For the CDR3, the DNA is TGTGCCTTCTCCCATGGGCTAGGGAGACCGTACACCGATAAACTCATCTTT. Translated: CAFSHGLGRPYTDKLIF.

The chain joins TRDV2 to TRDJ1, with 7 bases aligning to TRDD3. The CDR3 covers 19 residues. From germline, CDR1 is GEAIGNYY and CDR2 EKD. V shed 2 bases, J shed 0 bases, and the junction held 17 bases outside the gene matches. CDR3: CACDIVYHTGERYTDKLIF. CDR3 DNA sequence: TGTGCCTGTGACATCGTCTACCATACTGGGGAAAGGTACACCGATAAACTCATCTTT.

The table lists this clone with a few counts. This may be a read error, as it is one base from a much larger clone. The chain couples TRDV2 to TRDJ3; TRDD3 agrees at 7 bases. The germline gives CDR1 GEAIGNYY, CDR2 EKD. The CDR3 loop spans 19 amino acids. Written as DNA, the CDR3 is TGTGCCTGTGACACCGTTCAGGGGGATTTCTCCTGGGGCACCCGACAGATGTTTTTC. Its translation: CACDTVQGDFSWGTRQMFF.

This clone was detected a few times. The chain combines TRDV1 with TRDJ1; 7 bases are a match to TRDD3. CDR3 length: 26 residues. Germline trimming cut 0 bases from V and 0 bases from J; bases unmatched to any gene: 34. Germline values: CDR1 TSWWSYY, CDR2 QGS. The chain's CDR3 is CALGELWSPPAIHIFWGSWYTDKLIF. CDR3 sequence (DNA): TGTGCTCTTGGGGAACTATGGTCCCCCCCGGCCATTCACATATTCTGGGGGTCATGGTACACCGATAAACTCATCTTT.